What follows is one TCR beta chain and its context. Profiling relied on immunoSEQ multiplex PCR, and the TCRdb table lists in-frame clones only, not all of them. The sample has approximately 60,000 clones; 76% are singletons. The data derive from a study of blood T cell repertoires in COVID-19. The CDR3 is made up of 13 amino acids. Germline CDR1 and CDR2: MNHEY and SVGAGI. V dropped 4 bases and J dropped 4 bases, with 8 bases sitting between them. The sequencing sample was made of peripheral blood. V usage is TRBV6-5 and J usage is TRBJ2-1; no clear D. The clonotype originates from an elderly woman with acute or convalescent COVID-19. The CDR3 protein is CASSSPTYNEQFF. The CDR3 nucleotides are TGTGCCAGCAGTTCCCCCACTTACAATGAGCAGTTCTTC.